This paragraph covers one T cell receptor (beta chain) sequence. In this sample, this clonotype turned up a few times. Its binding antigen is unknown. Per-base quality was not reported, and no clone a single base away is much larger than it. The sample was run on an Illumina MiSeq. The public reads were run again by TCRdb, first through fastp at Q25 and then through MiXCR, and only productive beta chains were kept. Rows with a matching CDR3 protein are joined into one entry that keeps the most common DNA and genes. The sample has around 8,600 distinct CDR3 sequences on record, around 19% of them singletons. The ten largest clones take up 25% of the sample. A distance of 8 bases separates the germline ends of V and J, which lose 2 bases and 4 bases respectively. CDR1 and CDR2 are read off the germline V gene (reference sequence) as SEHNR and FQNEAQ. The CDR3, cysteine through phenylalanine, is 13 amino acids long. Of the read, only the CDR3 DNA is kept; its 39 bases are in frame from base 1.

This sample was taken from a study of liver allograft versus peripheral blood T cells (dated by TCRdb to 2020 to 2021). The study in broad terms: The study compared the T cell receptor repertoires present in transplanted livers with the repertoires present in the peripheral blood of liver transplant recipients.

Overall study outcomes, separate from this receptor: T cell receptor repertoires inside liver allografts were reported to be different from the repertoires detected in peripheral blood.

The chain uses TRBV7-9 and TRBJ1-2; the D gene cannot be resolved reliably. The sequence was collected from a human patient who had a liver transplant. Some T cells may originate with the graft donor following a transplant. In nucleotide form, the sequence is TGTGCCAGCAGCTTATCGTCATTCTATGGCTACACCTTC. The resulting protein is CASSLSSFYGYTF.